This TCR beta chain derives from a study of regulatory T cells in long-lasting Graves disease. About the study: Antithyroid drug exposure in newly diagnosed Graves' patients had lasted under 3 months.

The table lists this clonotype with a few counts. V dropped 1 base and J dropped 3 bases, with 12 bases sitting between them. Germline assignment: CDR1 DFQATT and CDR2 SNEGSKA (reference sequence). The CDR3 loop spans 14 amino acids. TCR beta libraries were built with iRepertoire HTBI primers and Arm-PCR of CDR3 regions. TCRdb redid the calling of the multiplex PCR reads with MiXCR, one entry per CDR3 protein. The sample consists of around 500,000 distinct CDR3 sequences, about 16% of them appearing once. Sample time point: newly diagnosed GD, antithyroid drugs for less than 3 months. PBMC RNA was the source of the TCR library. These data were also filed under a second study, of T cells in Graves' hyperthyroidism and ophthalmopathy.

The rearrangement links TRBV20-1 to TRBJ2-5; D is possibly TRBD1 (5 bases). The specimen comprised peripheral blood mononuclear cells (PBMCs), sampled at new diagnosis, from a patient treated with antithyroid drugs. This sequence was found in a woman aged 40 to 65 with Graves disease. CDR3 nucleotides: TGCAGTGCTAGAGGAAAGGCAGGGAAAGAGACCCAGTACTTC. Translation: CSARGKAGKETQYF.